These 29 T cell receptor beta chains came from one sample sequenced in a study of OX40 agonist ivuxolimab in advanced cancers. Using immunoSEQ multiplex PCR, the repertoire was profiled, and TCRdb retains in-frame clones only, with some absent. The sample holds roughly 61,000 clones, approximately 90% seen once. This specimen was CD4+ or CD8+ T cells sorted from blood, taken in a trial of the OX40 agonist ivuxolimab. Receptors originate from an adult with an advanced solid tumor such as melanoma, head and neck, liver or kidney cancer.

The chain employs TRBV5-4 and TRBJ1-1; D uncertain. The CDR3 extends over 13 amino acids. Germline values: CDR1 SGHNT, CDR2 YYREEE (reference sequence). V was trimmed by 4 bases and J by 2 bases, leaving 9 bases between them. For the CDR3, the DNA is TGTGCCAGCAGCCGAGGACCCAACACTGAAGCTTTCTTT. This translates into CASSRGPNTEAFF. The full variable domain, with the rest looked up from reference TRBV5-4 and TRBJ1-1, is ETGVTQSPTHLIKTRGQQVTLRCSSQSGHNTVSWYQQALGQGPQFIFQYYREEENGRGNFPPRFSGLQFPNYSSELNVNALELDDSALYLCASSRGPNTEAFFGQGTRLTVV.

The CDR3 sequence is CSVEEYGYTF. As DNA, the CDR3 is TGCAGCGTTGAGGAGTATGGCTACACCTTC. J is TRBJ1-2 and V is TRBV29-1; D call uncertain. CDR1 and CDR2 (germline): SQVTM, ANQGSEA. This CDR3 spans 10 amino acids. The ends were cut back, 3 bases at V and 5 bases at J, with 4 bases in the middle.

The J gene is TRBJ1-1, the V gene TRBV9; possibly TRBD1 for D (6 bases). Germline CDR1 SGDLS, CDR2 YYNGEE. V shed 0 bases and J shed 4 bases, with 10 bases lying between them. The CDR3 extends over 14 amino acids. This CDR3 reads CASSVAGAGTEAFF. The CDR3 nucleotides read TGTGCCAGCAGCGTAGCAGGGGCGGGCACTGAAGCTTTCTTT.

There are a few counts of this clone. The chain uses TRBV9 and TRBJ2-7, with 7 nucleotides matching TRBD1. Germline V gene sequence: CDR1 SGDLS, CDR2 YYNGEE. V lost 3 bases and J lost 7; bases outside the gene matches: 10. The CDR3 is made up of 14 amino acids. This CDR3 is CASSATGQPWEQYF. In DNA, the CDR3 is TGTGCCAGCAGCGCGACGGGACAGCCATGGGAGCAGTACTTC.

The chain uses TRBV5-1 and TRBJ2-1; D unclear. Trimming left V 1 base short and J 7 bases short, with 6 bases between. The length of the CDR3 is 12 residues. CDR1 and CDR2 from the germline V gene are SGHRS and YFSETQ. This CDR3 is CASSLTRNEQFF. The CDR3 bases are TGCGCCAGCAGCTTGACGCGGAATGAGCAGTTCTTC.

The CDR3 sequence: CASSPGDYGYTF. As DNA, the CDR3 is TGTGCCAGCAGCCCCGGGGACTATGGCTACACCTTC. The rearrangement links TRBV9 to TRBJ1-2; D gene ambiguous. The CDR3 has 12 residues. The germline V gene encodes CDR1 SGDLS and CDR2 YYNGEE. The V end lost 4 bases, the J end lost 3 bases, and 7 bases lay between the germline ends.

This chain uses TRBV7-9 with TRBJ2-2, with no clear D. With 5 bases removed from V and 7 bases from J, the gap between germline ends came to 8 bases. Germline assignment: CDR1 SEHNR and CDR2 FQNEAQ (reference sequence). This CDR3 has 12 residues. The CDR3, as DNA: TGTGCCAGCAGCCTTAGTTTCGGGGAGCTGTTTTTT. It yields the protein CASSLSFGELFF.

The chain is built from TRBV28 and TRBJ2-7; tentatively, D is TRBD2 (6 bases). V was shortened by 2 bases and J by 4 bases, with 12 bases between the two germline ends. The CDR3 has 14 amino acids. The germline V gene encodes CDR1 MDHEN and CDR2 SYDVKM. The CDR3 loop reads CASSLQGLEYEQYF. The CDR3 DNA sequence: TGTGCCAGCAGTTTACAGGGACTTGAATACGAGCAGTACTTC.

The chain links TRBV5-1 to TRBJ1-1; 7 bases fit TRBD1. CDR1 is SGHRS and CDR2 is YFSETQ in the germline V gene. The CDR3 consists of 14 residues. V lost 5 bases to trimming and J lost 0 bases; unmatched junction nucleotides: 4. The CDR3 reads CASREGQMNTEAFF. The CDR3 bases are TGCGCCAGCAGGGAGGGACAGATGAACACTGAAGCTTTCTTT.

The chain combines TRBV5-6 with TRBJ1-5, with a weak D call TRBD1 (5 bases). There are 13 residues in the CDR3. V lost 0 bases and J 4 bases, leaving 5 bases between the germline ends. Per germline, CDR1 SGHDT and CDR2 YYEEEE. CDR3 sequence (DNA): TGTGCCAGCAGCTTGGGACAGAATCAGCCCCAGCATTTT. Its translation: CASSLGQNQPQHF.

The chain has TRBV6-1 and TRBJ1-1; weak D call: TRBD1 (5 bases). Trimming removed 6 bases at V and 2 bases at J, with 10 bases between. This CDR3 is built from 13 residues. Germline CDR1 is MNHNS and CDR2 is SASEGT. The CDR3 nucleotides read TGTGCCAGCAGACATGACAGAAACACTGAAGCTTTCTTT. This codes for CASRHDRNTEAFF.

This sequence joins TRBV4-2 and TRBJ2-3; TRBD2 aligns across 10 bases. Unmatched junction bases numbered 4, after V lost 2 bases and J lost 2 bases. The V gene's germline CDR1 is LGHNA and CDR2 YNFKEQ. The CDR3 is 16 amino acids. Here the CDR3 reads CASSQKAGGDTDTQYF. The CDR3 nucleotides read TGTGCCAGCAGCCAAAAAGCGGGGGGGGACACAGATACGCAGTATTTT.

This clone was recorded once. The V and J genes are TRBV16 and TRBJ2-5; TRBD1 agrees at 7 bases. The J call may be mistaken, given a closer DNA end match to TRBJ2-7. The CDR3 spans 14 residues. The germline CDR1 and CDR2 sequences are KGHSY and FQNENV. The CDR3 DNA follows: TGTGCCAGCAGCCTCCGACAGGGCTACTACGAGCAGTACTTC. This encodes CASSLRQGYYEQYF.

This chain joins TRBV19 and TRBJ1-1; maybe TRBD1 (5 bases). Trimming cost V 5 bases and J 7 bases, with 17 bases left between them. The CDR3 consists of 14 residues. CDR1 and CDR2 (germline): LNHDA, SQIVND (reference sequence). The CDR3 DNA reads as TGTGCCAGTAGTCTTATCGGTCGGGGCGGTGAAGCTTTCTTT. Residues: CASSLIGRGGEAFF.

V and J are TRBV27 and TRBJ1-1; the D gene is possibly TRBD1 (5 bases). Germline loops: CDR1 MNHEY, CDR2 SMNVEV (reference sequence). Deletions cut 0 bases from V and 7 bases from J, with 18 bases between. This CDR3 contains 16 residues. The CDR3 protein is CASSLSASGFPGEAFF. The CDR3 DNA follows: TGTGCCAGCAGTTTATCCGCGTCAGGGTTCCCGGGTGAAGCTTTCTTT.

This clone was recorded only once. CDR3 sequence (DNA): TGTGCCAGCAGCCAGACAGGGTACGAGCAGTACTTC. It translates to CASSQTGYEQYF. The chain links TRBV7-2 to TRBJ2-7, with 7 bases matching TRBD1. Germline CDR1 SGHTA, CDR2 FQGNSA. J was trimmed by 4 bases and V by 5 bases; bases with no gene match: 2. The CDR3 is 12 amino acids.

The chain combines TRBV19 with TRBJ2-1; 7 bases are a match to TRBD2. CDR1 is LNHDA and CDR2 is SQIVND in the germline V gene (reference sequence). The CDR3 runs 16 residues. V lost 7 bases and J lost 2; bases outside the gene matches: 11. The CDR3 here is CASTLWSGDPYNEQFF. The CDR3 DNA reads TGTGCCAGTACCCTATGGAGCGGGGATCCCTACAATGAGCAGTTCTTC.

The rearrangement links TRBV7-9 to TRBJ1-2; no clear D gene. V lost 3 bases to trimming and J lost 6 bases, with 11 bases between them. The CDR3 is 13 residues long. Germline V gene data show CDR1 as SEHNR and CDR2 as FQNEAQ (reference sequence). CDR3 coding DNA: TGTGCCAGCAGCTTTGGGCAGTGGGATGGCTACACCTTC. Protein sequence: CASSFGQWDGYTF.

Only a few counts were recorded for this clone. The chain joins TRBV9 to TRBJ2-5, with TRBD2 matching 7 bases. The CDR3 is 16 amino acids. J gave up 1 base and V 0 bases, and 6 bases lay outside the gene matches. Germline loops: CDR1 SGDLS, CDR2 YYNGEE. For the CDR3, the DNA is TGTGCCAGCAGCGTAGGTAATGGCGGGGGCCAAGAGACCCAGTACTTC. This encodes CASSVGNGGGQETQYF.

V is TRBV4-1 and J is TRBJ2-6; D uncertain. The CDR3 loop spans 20 amino acids. Per germline, CDR1 MGHRA and CDR2 YSYEKL. Trimming took off 0 bases at V and 2 bases at J, with 20 bases between the two ends. The CDR3 DNA follows: TGCGCCAGCAGCCAAGATAATTATAGGGCCAACATAGCTGGGGCCAACGTCCTGACTTTC. Translating gives CASSQDNYRANIAGANVLTF.

The chain links TRBV18 to TRBJ2-3; D ambiguous. The V gene lost 3 bases and the J gene lost 0 bases, with 4 bases spanning the gap. CDR3 length: 13 residues. Germline V gene sequence: CDR1 KGHSH, CDR2 LQKENI. DNA of the CDR3: TGTGCCAGCTCACCCGATAGCACAGATACGCAGTATTTT. Amino acids: CASSPDSTDTQYF.

V gene TRBV28 combines with J gene TRBJ1-2; D remains ambiguous. The V end lost 2 bases, the J end lost 0 bases, and 4 bases lay between the germline ends. This CDR3 is built from 13 residues. Germline CDR1 and CDR2: MDHEN and SYDVKM. The CDR3 bases are TGTGCCAGCAGTTTAATCCCTAACTATGGCTACACCTTC. Protein product: CASSLIPNYGYTF.

The chain carries TRBV7-6 and TRBJ2-5, with D possibly matching TRBD2 (6 bases). The V gene lost 4 bases and the J gene lost 0 bases, with 18 bases spanning the gap. CDR3 size: 17 residues. Germline assignment: CDR1 SGHVS and CDR2 FNYEAQ. CDR3 region: CASSYSFLAVDQETQYF. In DNA form, the CDR3 reads TGTGCCAGCAGCTACTCCTTTTTAGCGGTGGACCAAGAGACCCAGTACTTC.

The V and J genes are TRBV7-9 and TRBJ1-2; D gene ambiguous. The CDR3 is 12 amino acids. The V and J ends lost 0 bases and 7 bases respectively, with 6 bases between them. Germline loops: CDR1 SEHNR, CDR2 FQNEAQ (reference sequence). The CDR3 DNA follows: TGTGCCAGCAGCTTAGCGTTCGGTGGCTACACCTTC. Translation gives CASSLAFGGYTF. Using reference TRBV7-9 and TRBJ1-2 for the parts outside the CDR3, the full variable domain is DTGVSQNPRHKITKRGQNVTFRCDPISEHNRLYWYRQTLGQGPEFLTYFQNEAQLEKSRLLSDRFSAERPKGSFSTLEIQRTEQGDSAMYLCASSLAFGGYTFGSGTRLTVV.

This chain uses TRBV4-2 with TRBJ1-2, with D possibly TRBD1 on 6 matching bases. The germline CDR1 and CDR2 sequences are LGHNA and YNFKEQ. This CDR3 has 15 residues. V lost 5 bases, J lost 2 bases, and 15 bases lay in between. Written as DNA, the CDR3 is TGTGCCAGCAGCTTGGTACAGGGAATAAACTATGGCTACACCTTC. Encoded protein: CASSLVQGINYGYTF.

For the CDR3, the DNA is TGCGCCAGCGGTCCAGGGGTCCTCTACGAGCAGTACTTC. Translated, it gives CASGPGVLYEQYF. The chain employs TRBV5-1 and TRBJ2-7; possible D gene TRBD1, 6 bases. This CDR3 spans 13 amino acids. Trimming removed 7 bases from V and 3 bases from J, with 14 bases in between. Germline V CDR1 and CDR2: SGHRS, YFSETQ.

This clone has a handful of counts. V and J are TRBV10-2 and TRBJ1-5, with 8 bases identical to TRBD1. The ends lost 8 bases at V and 7 bases at J; junction bases unmatched: 16. This CDR3 is built from 16 residues. CDR1 WSHSY and CDR2 SAAADI come from the germline V gene. CDR3 loop: CASPHSQGAVVQPQHF. The CDR3 DNA reads as TGCGCCAGCCCCCACTCCCAGGGGGCTGTGGTCCAGCCCCAGCATTTT.

The chain couples TRBV6-5 to TRBJ1-1, with D possibly being TRBD1 (5 bases). V was cut by 2 bases and J by 1 base, with 11 bases left in between. The germline CDR1 and CDR2 sequences are MNHEY and SVGAGI. This CDR3 comprises 15 residues. The CDR3 sequence is CASSYGGAWNTEAFF. In DNA, the CDR3 is TGTGCCAGCAGTTACGGAGGGGCCTGGAACACTGAAGCTTTCTTT.

The J gene is TRBJ2-5, the V gene TRBV28; the D gene is possibly TRBD1 (5 bases). Looked up from germline, CDR1 is MDHEN and CDR2 is SYDVKM. The germline V and J ends were trimmed by 3 bases and 4 bases, with 6 bases remaining between them. The CDR3 has 12 residues. The chain's CDR3 is CASSFQGETQYF. Written as DNA, the CDR3 is TGTGCCAGCAGTTTTCAGGGAGAGACCCAGTACTTC.